This T cell receptor beta chain appears in the sequencing data of a study of CD8+ T cells in alopecia areata. Noted treatment: oral pan-JAK inhibitor, 5-10 mg twice daily. RNA extraction was followed by reverse transcription into cDNA, which acted as the sequencing template. The data were produced by immunoSEQ multiplex PCR, yet TCRdb's version contains in-frame clones alone and is incomplete. The sample contains some 110,000 clones, roughly 58% of which appear only once. As regards this clone: Its antigen is as yet unknown.

General study findings and limits: Significant decreases in scalp clonality and expanded CD8+ clones followed tofacitinib treatment. Patients displayed less clarity in TCR sharing than mice, a finding possibly related to HLA.

Trimming removed 1 base from V and 3 bases from J, with 9 bases in between. The CDR3 has 14 amino acids. Per germline, CDR1 SQVTM and CDR2 ANQGSEA. Sequenced here: CD8+ T cells sorted from blood, sampled at week 4, from a patient treated with tofacitinib. V is TRBV29-1 and J is TRBJ2-2; D not certain. The receptor was isolated from a human donor with alopecia areata. The CDR3 nucleotides are TGCAGCGTTGAAGTAGGGTCATACACCGGGGAGCTGTTTTTT. It encodes CSVEVGSYTGELFF.